This TCR beta chain was sequenced for a study of glioma-infiltrating T cells after dendritic cell vaccination. Time point described: after dendritic cell vaccination, including at tumor progression/relapse. The data were produced by immunoSEQ multiplex PCR, yet TCRdb's version contains in-frame clones alone and is incomplete. The sample shows 100,000 or so clones, 90% of them seen only once. This TCR derives from a human donor with glioblastoma. Sequencing was performed on blood, taken after dendritic cell vaccination.

The CDR3 sequence is CASRPKEGRFAGELFF. CDR3 in DNA: TGTGCCAGCAGGCCTAAGGAGGGACGCTTTGCCGGGGAGCTGTTTTTT. This sequence joins TRBV7-8 and TRBJ2-2; D might be TRBD2 (6 bases). The CDR3 totals 16 residues. Between the trimmed V and J ends, which lost 6 bases and 6 bases, there was a span of 20 bases. Germline CDR1 SGHVS, CDR2 FQNEAQ.